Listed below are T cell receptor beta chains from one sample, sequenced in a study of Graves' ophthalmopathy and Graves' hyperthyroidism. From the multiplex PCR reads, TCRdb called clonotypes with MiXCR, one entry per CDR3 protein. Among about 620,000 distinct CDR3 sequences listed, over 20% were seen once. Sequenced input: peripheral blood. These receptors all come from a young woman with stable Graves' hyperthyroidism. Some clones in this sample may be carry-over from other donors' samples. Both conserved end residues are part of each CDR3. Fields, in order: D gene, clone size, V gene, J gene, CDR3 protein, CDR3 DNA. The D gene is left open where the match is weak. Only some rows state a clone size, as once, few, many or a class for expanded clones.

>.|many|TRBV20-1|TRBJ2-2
CSAREQPSSGELFF
TGCAGTGCTAGAGAACAACCTAGTAGCGGGGAGCTGTTTTTT
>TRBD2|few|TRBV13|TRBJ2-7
CASSSSGTSGGVSYEQYF
TGTGCCAGCAGCTCCTCCGGGACTAGCGGGGGGGTCTCCTACGAGCAGTACTTC
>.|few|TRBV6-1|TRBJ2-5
CASAVKQTQYF
TGTGCCAGCGCCGTCAAACAGACCCAGTACTTC
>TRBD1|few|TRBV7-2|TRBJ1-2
CASSNWDRENYGYTF
TGTGCCAGCAGCAATTGGGACAGAGAGAACTATGGCTACACCTTC
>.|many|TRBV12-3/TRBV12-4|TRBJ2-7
CASSRQERGEQYF
TGTGCCAGCAGTCGACAGGAAAGAGGCGAGCAGTACTTC
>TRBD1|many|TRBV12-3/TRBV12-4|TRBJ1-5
CASSFYGTGVGQPQHF
TGTGCCAGCAGTTTCTATGGGACAGGGGTCGGGCAGCCCCAGCATTTT
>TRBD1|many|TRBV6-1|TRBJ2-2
CASRTNRDRTLGELFF
TGTGCCAGCAGGACCAACCGGGACAGAACACTCGGGGAGCTGTTTTTT
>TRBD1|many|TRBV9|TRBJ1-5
CASSVGGQNNQPQHF
TGTGCCAGCAGCGTAGGGGGACAGAACAATCAGCCCCAGCATTTT
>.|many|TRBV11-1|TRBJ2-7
CASSHRGSQAGQYF
TGTGCCAGCAGCCATCGGGGCAGCCAAGCCGGGCAGTACTTC
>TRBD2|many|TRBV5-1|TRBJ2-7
CASSPQGTSGAYEQYF
TGCGCCAGCAGCCCCCAGGGTACTAGCGGGGCCTACGAGCAGTACTTC
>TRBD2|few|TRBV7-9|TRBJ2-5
CASSEGLASKETQYF
TGTGCCAGCAGCGAAGGACTAGCGTCCAAGGAGACCCAGTACTTC
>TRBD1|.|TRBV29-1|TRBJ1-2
CSVDWTGKDYGYTF
TGCAGCGTCGATTGGACAGGGAAAGACTATGGCTACACCTTC
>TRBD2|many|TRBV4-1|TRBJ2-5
CASRLAGGPLQETQYF
TGCGCCAGCAGACTAGCGGGGGGCCCACTCCAAGAGACCCAGTACTTC
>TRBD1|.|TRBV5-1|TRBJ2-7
CASSEQGSGTYEQYF
TGCGCCAGCAGCGAACAGGGGTCGGGGACCTACGAGCAGTACTTC
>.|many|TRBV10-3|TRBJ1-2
CAIRSSGTAPNYGYTF
TGTGCCATCAGATCGTCCGGGACGGCTCCAAACTATGGCTACACCTTC
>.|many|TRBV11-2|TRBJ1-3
CASSFSGVGSGNTIYF
TGTGCCAGCAGCTTTTCAGGGGTGGGCTCTGGAAACACCATATATTTT
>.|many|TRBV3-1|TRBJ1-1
CASSRLGDAFF
TGTGCCAGCAGCCGGTTAGGGGATGCTTTCTTT
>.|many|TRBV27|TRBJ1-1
CASRGQPGTEAFF
TGTGCCAGCCGCGGACAGCCGGGCACTGAAGCTTTCTTT
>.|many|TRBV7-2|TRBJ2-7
CASSLGPGGREQYF
TGTGCCAGCAGCTTAGGACCGGGTGGGCGCGAGCAGTACTTC
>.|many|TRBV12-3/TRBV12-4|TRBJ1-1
CASRTGHEAFF
TGTGCCAGCAGGACAGGACACGAAGCTTTCTTT
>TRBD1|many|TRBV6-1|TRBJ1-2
CASSETGVRGYTF
TGTGCCAGCAGTGAAACAGGGGTGAGAGGCTACACCTTC
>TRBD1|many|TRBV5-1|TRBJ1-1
CASSSRGGNTEAFF
TGCGCCAGCAGCTCCAGGGGGGGGAACACTGAAGCTTTCTTT
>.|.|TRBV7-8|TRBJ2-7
CASSLVGRGVVEQYF
TGTGCCAGCAGCTTAGTAGGCAGGGGGGTCGTGGAGCAGTACTTC
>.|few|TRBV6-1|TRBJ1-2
CASRAADYGYTF
TGTGCCAGCAGGGCGGCAGACTATGGCTACACCTTC
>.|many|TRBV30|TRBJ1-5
CAWSLPVYSNQPQHF
TGTGCCTGGAGTCTGCCCGTTTATAGCAATCAGCCCCAGCATTTT
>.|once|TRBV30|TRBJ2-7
CAWLKGRTEQYF
TGTGCCTGGCTGAAGGGTCGGACCGAGCAGTACTTC
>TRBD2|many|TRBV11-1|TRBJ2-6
CASSSRGGGPSSGANVLTF
TGTGCCAGCAGCTCTAGGGGCGGGGGGCCATCCTCTGGGGCCAACGTCCTGACTTTC
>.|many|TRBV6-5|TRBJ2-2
CASSYTKPNTGELFF
TGTGCCAGCAGTTATACCAAACCGAACACCGGGGAGCTGTTTTTT
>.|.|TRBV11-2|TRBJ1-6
CASSPQLPFNSPLHF
TGTGCCAGCAGCCCCCAGCTCCCCTTTAATTCACCCCTCCACTTT
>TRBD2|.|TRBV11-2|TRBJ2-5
CASSLGGRLAGKQETQYF
TGTGCCAGCAGCTTAGGGGGCCGTCTAGCGGGGAAACAAGAGACCCAGTACTTC
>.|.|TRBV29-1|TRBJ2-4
CSVEEWRENIQYF
TGCAGCGTTGAGGAATGGAGGGAAAACATTCAGTACTTC
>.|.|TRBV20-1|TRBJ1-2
CSAGDILRDYGYTF
TGCAGTGCTGGAGACATACTTCGGGACTATGGCTACACCTTC
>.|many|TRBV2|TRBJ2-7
CASSDGLGTYEQYF
TGTGCCAGCAGTGATGGTCTCGGAACCTACGAGCAGTACTTC
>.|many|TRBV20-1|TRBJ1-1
CSAYGGNTEAFF
TGCAGTGCTTACGGGGGGAACACTGAAGCTTTCTTT
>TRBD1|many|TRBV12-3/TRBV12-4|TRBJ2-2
CASRGTGGLGELFF
TGTGCCAGCAGGGGGACAGGGGGGCTCGGGGAGCTGTTTTTT
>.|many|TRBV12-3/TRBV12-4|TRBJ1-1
CASSPHAGGRNTEAFF
TGTGCCAGCAGCCCCCACGCGGGGGGTCGGAACACTGAAGCTTTCTTT
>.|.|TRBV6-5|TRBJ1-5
CASSYRRESNQPQHF
TGTGCCAGCAGTTACAGAAGGGAAAGCAATCAGCCCCAGCATTTT
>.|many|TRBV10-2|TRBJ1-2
CASSVGDYVYTF
TGCGCCAGCAGTGTTGGGGATTATGTCTACACCTTC
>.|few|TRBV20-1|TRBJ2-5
CSARDRPGWETQYF
TGCAGTGCTAGAGACCGGCCCGGCTGGGAGACCCAGTACTTC
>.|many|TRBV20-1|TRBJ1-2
CSARGKYGYTF
TGCAGTGCTAGGGGCAAATACGGCTACACCTTC
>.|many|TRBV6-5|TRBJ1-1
CASSYSRSTEAFF
TGTGCCAGCAGTTACTCACGAAGCACTGAAGCTTTCTTT
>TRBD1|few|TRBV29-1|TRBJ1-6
CSVRRGQNSPLHF
TGCAGCGTTCGCAGGGGGCAGAATTCACCCCTCCACTTT
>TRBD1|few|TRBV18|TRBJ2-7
CASSPGIPGQAPYEQYF
TGTGCCAGCTCACCAGGGATTCCGGGACAGGCGCCCTACGAGCAGTACTTC